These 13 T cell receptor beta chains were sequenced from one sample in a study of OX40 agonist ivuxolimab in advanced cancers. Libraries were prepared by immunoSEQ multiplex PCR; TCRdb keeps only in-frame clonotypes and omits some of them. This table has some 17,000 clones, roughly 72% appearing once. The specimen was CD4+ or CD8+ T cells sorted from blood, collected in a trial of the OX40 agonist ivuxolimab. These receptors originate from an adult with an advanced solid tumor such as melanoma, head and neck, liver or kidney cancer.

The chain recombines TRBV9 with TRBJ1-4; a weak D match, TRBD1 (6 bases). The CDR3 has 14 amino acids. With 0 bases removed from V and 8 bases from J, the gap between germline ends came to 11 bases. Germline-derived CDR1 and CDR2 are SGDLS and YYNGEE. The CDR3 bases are TGTGCCAGCAGCGTAGGATGGCAGGGGGAAAAACTGTTTTTT. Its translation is CASSVGWQGEKLFF.

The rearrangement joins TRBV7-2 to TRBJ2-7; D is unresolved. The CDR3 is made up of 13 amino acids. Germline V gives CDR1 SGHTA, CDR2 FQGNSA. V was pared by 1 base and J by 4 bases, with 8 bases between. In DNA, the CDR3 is TGTGCCAGCAGCTTAGGCTACAGTTACGAGCAGTACTTC. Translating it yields CASSLGYSYEQYF.

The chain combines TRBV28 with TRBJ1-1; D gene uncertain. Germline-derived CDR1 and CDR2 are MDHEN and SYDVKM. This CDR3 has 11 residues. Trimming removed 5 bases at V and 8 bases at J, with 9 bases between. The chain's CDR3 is CASSTTREAFF. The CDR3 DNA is TGTGCCAGCAGTACTACCCGAGAAGCTTTCTTT.

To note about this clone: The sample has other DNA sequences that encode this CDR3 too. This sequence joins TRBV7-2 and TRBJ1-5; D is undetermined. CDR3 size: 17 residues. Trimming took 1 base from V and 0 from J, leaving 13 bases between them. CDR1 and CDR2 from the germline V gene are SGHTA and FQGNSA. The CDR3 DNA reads TGTGCCAGCAGCTTAGGGCTTGACCGGGATAGCAATCAGCCCCAGCATTTT. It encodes CASSLGLDRDSNQPQHF.

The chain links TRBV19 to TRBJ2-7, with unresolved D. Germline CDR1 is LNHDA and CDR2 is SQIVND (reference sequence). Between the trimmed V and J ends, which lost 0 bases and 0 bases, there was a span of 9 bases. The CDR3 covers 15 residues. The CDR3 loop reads CASSIDEVSSYEQYF. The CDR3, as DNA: TGTGCCAGTAGTATAGATGAGGTGAGCTCCTACGAGCAGTACTTC.

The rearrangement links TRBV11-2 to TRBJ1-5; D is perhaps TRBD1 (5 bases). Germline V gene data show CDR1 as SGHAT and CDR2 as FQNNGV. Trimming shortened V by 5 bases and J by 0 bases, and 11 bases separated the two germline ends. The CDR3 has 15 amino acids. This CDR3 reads CASSRDAYSNQPQHF. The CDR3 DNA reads TGTGCCAGCAGCAGGGACGCTTATAGCAATCAGCCCCAGCATTTT.

The CDR3 region is CASSLRPPWLGNNSPLHF. In nucleotides, the CDR3 is TGTGCCAGCAGCCTCCGACCGCCCTGGTTAGGGAATAATTCACCCCTCCACTTT. The rearrangement links TRBV5-5 to TRBJ1-6, with D unclear. The CDR3 length is 18 residues. Deletions cut 4 bases from V and 5 bases from J, with 22 bases between. Germline CDR1 SGHKS, CDR2 YYEKEE (reference sequence).

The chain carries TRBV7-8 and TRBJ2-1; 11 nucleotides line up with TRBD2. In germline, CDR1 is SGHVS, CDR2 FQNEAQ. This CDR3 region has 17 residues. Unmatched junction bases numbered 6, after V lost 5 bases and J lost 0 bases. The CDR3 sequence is CASSAGLAVSSYNEQFF. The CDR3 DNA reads TGTGCCAGCAGCGCGGGACTAGCGGTTAGCTCCTACAATGAGCAGTTCTTC.

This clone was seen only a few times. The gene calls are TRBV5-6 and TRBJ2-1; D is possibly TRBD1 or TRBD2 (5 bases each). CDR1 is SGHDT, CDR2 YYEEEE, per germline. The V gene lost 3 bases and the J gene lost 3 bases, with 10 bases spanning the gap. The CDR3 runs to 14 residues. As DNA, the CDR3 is TGTGCCAGCAGCTCAGGGAGATACTACAATGAGCAGTTCTTC. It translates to CASSSGRYYNEQFF. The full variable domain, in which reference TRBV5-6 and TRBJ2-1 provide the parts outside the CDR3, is DAGVTQSPTHLIKTRGQQVTLRCSPKSGHDTVSWYQQALGQGPQFIFQYYEEEERQRGNFPDRFSGHQFPNYSSELNVNALLLGDSALYLCASSSGRYYNEQFFGPGTRLTVL.

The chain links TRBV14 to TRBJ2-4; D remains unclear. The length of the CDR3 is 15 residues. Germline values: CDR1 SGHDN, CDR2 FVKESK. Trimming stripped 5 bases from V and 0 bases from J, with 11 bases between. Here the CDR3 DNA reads TGTGCCAGCAGCGGACCGGATTTAGCCAAAAACATTCAGTACTTC. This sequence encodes CASSGPDLAKNIQYF.

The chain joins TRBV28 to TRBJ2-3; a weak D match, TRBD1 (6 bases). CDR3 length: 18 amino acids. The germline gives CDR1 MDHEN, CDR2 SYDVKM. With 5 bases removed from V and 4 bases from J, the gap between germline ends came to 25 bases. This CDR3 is CASSPPRIPRTGSDTQYF. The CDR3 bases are TGTGCCAGCAGTCCCCCGAGAATCCCTCGAACAGGGTCAGATACGCAGTATTTT. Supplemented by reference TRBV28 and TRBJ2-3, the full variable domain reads DVKVTQSSRYLVKRTGEKVFLECVQDMDHENMFWYRQDPGLGLRLIYFSYDVKMKEKGDIPEGYSVSREKKERFSLILESASTNQTSMYLCASSPPRIPRTGSDTQYFGPGTRLTVL.

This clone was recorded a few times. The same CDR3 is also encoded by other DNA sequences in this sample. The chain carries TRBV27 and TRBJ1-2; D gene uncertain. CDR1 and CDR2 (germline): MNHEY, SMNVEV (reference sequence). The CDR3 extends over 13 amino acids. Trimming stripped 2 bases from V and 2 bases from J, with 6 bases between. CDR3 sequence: CASSLNGNYGYTF. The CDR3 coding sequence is TGTGCCAGCAGTTTAAACGGCAACTATGGCTACACCTTC.

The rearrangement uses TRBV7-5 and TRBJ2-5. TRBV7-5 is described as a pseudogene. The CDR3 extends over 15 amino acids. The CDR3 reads CASSLFQGGQETQYF. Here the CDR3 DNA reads TGTGCCAGCAGCTTATTCCAGGGGGGGCAGGAGACCCAGTACTTC.